This entry describes one T cell receptor (beta chain). Generated by immunoSEQ multiplex PCR, the TCRdb table keeps only in-frame clones and is missing some. Of 490,000 or so clones listed, less than 90% are singletons. The length of the CDR3 is 13 residues. Germline CDR1 WSHSY, CDR2 SAAADI. V dropped 4 bases and J dropped 3 bases, with 9 bases sitting between them. The source of the sample is a study of blood T cell repertoires in COVID-19. This sequence was found in an older woman who had recovered from COVID-19. The gene calls are TRBV10-2 and TRBJ1-2; D is possibly TRBD1 (6 bases). Input material: PBMCs or T cells enriched from blood (not recorded which). The CDR3 coding sequence is TGCGCCAGCAGTGTGGACAGCTACTATGGCTACACCTTC. Translated, it gives CASSVDSYYGYTF.